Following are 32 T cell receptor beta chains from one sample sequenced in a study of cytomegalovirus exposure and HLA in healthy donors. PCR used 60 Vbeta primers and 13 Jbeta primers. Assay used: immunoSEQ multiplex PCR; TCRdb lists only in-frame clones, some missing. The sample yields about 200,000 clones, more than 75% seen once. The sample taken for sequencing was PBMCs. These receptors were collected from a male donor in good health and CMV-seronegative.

In DNA form, the CDR3 reads TGTGCCAGCGTACACAGGGTGGGTTCCCCAAAAAATCAGCCCCAGCATTTT. Translated: CASVHRVGSPKNQPQHF. This rearrangement joins TRBV6-7 to TRBJ1-5; a possible D gene is TRBD1 (6 bases). TRBV6-7 is noted as an ORF with a role that remains uncertain. The CDR3 runs 17 residues. The germline V and J ends were trimmed by 8 bases and 4 bases, with 24 bases remaining between them.

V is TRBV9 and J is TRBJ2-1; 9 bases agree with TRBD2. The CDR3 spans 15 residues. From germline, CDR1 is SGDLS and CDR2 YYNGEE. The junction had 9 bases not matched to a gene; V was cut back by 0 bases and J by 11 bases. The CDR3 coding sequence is TGTGCCAGCAGCGTAGGGCTAGCGGGATCCTCTCAGCAGTTCTTC. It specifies CASSVGLAGSSQQFF.

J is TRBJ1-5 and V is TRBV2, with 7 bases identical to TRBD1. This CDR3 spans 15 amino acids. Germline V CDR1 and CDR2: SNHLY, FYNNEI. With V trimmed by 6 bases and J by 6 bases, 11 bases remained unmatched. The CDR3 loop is CASRPGQSLGQPQHF. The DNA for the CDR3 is TGTGCCAGCAGACCGGGACAGAGTTTAGGTCAGCCCCAGCATTTT.

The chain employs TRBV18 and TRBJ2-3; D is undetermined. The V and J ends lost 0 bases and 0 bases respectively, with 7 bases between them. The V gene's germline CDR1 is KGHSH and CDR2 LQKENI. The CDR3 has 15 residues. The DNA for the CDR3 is TGTGCCAGCTCACCACCAGTAACTAGCACAGATACGCAGTATTTT. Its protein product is CASSPPVTSTDTQYF.

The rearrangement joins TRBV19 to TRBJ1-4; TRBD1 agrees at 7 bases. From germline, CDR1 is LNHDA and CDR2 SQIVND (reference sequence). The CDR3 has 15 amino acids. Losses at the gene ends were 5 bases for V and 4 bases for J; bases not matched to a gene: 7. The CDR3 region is CASSPRDSFNEKLFF. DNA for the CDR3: TGTGCCAGTAGTCCCAGGGACAGCTTTAATGAAAAACTGTTTTTT.

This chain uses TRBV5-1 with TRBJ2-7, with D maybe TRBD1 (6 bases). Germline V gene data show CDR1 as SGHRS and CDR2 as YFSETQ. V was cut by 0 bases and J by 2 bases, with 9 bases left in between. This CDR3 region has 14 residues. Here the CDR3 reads CASSLVRGTYEQYF. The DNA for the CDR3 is TGCGCCAGCAGCTTGGTTAGGGGGACCTACGAGCAGTACTTC. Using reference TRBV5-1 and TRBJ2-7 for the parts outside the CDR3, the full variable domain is KAGVTQTPRYLIKTRGQQVTLSCSPISGHRSVSWYQQTPGQGLQFLFEYFSETQRNKGNFPGRFSGRQFSNSRSEMNVSTLELGDSALYLCASSLVRGTYEQYFGPGTRLTVT.

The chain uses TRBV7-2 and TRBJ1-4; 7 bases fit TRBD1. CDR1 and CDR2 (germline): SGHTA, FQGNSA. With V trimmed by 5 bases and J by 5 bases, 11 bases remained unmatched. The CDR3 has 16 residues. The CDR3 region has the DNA TGTGCCAGCAGCCGCGCGCCGGGACAGCCAAATGAAAAACTGTTTTTT. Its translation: CASSRAPGQPNEKLFF. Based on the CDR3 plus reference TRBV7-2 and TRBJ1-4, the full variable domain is GAGVSQSPSNKVTEKGKDVELRCDPISGHTALYWYRQSLGQGLEFLIYFQGNSAPDKSGLPSDRFSAERTGGSVSTLTIQRTQQEDSAVYLCASSRAPGQPNEKLFFGSGTQLSVL.

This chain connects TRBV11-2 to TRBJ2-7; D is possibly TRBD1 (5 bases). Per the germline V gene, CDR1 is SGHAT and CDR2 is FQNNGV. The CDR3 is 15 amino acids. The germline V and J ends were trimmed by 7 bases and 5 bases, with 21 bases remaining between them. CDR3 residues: CASTPTTDTAHEQYF. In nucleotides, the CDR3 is TGTGCCAGCACCCCGACCACGGACACGGCCCACGAGCAGTACTTC. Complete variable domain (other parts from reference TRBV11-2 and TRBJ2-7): EAGVAQSPRYKIIEKRQSVAFWCNPISGHATLYWYQQILGQGPKLLIQFQNNGVVDDSQLPKDRFSAERLKGVDSTLKIQPAKLEDSAVYLCASTPTTDTAHEQYFGPGTRLTVT.

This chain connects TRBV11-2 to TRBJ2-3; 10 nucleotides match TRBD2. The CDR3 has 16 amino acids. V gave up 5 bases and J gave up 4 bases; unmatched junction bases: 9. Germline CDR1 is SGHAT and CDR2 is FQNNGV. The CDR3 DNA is TGTGCCAGCAGCCCTATTGAGAGCGGGAGGGCAGATACGCAGTATTTT. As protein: CASSPIESGRADTQYF.

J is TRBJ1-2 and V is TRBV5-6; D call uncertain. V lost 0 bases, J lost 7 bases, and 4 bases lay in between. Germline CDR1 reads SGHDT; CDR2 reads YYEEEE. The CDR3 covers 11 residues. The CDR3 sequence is CASSLALGYTF. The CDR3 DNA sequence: TGTGCCAGCAGCTTGGCTCTTGGCTACACCTTC.

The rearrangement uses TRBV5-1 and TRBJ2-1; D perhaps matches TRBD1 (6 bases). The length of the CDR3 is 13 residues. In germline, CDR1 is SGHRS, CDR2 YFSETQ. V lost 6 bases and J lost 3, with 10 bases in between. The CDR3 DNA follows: TGCGCCAGCACCAAGGACAGCTACAATGAGCAGTTCTTC. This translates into CASTKDSYNEQFF. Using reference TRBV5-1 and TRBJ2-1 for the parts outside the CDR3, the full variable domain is KAGVTQTPRYLIKTRGQQVTLSCSPISGHRSVSWYQQTPGQGLQFLFEYFSETQRNKGNFPGRFSGRQFSNSRSEMNVSTLELGDSALYLCASTKDSYNEQFFGPGTRLTVL.

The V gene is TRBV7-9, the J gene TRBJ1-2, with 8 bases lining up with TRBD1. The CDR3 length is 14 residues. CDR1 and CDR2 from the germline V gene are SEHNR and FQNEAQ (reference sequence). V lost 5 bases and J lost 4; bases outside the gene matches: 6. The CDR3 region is CASSPQGAAYGYTF. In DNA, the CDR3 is TGTGCCAGCAGCCCCCAGGGGGCTGCCTATGGCTACACCTTC.

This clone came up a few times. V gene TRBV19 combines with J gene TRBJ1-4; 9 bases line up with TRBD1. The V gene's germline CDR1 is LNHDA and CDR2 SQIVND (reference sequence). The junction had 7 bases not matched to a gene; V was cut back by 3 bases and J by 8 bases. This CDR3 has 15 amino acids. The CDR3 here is CASSMDRGAGEKLFF. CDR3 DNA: TGTGCCAGTAGTATGGACAGGGGCGCGGGGGAAAAACTGTTTTTT.

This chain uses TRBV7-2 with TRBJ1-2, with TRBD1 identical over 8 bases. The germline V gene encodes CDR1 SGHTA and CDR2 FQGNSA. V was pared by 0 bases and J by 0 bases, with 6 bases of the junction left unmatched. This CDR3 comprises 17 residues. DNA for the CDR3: TGTGCCAGCAGCTTAGCGCCTAGACAGGGGACTAACTATGGCTACACCTTC. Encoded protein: CASSLAPRQGTNYGYTF.

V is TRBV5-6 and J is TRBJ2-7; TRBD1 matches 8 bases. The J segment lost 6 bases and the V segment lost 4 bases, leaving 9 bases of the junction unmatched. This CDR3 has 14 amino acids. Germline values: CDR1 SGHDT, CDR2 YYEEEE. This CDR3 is CASSLRQGLGEQYF. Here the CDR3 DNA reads TGTGCCAGCAGCCTTAGACAGGGGCTGGGCGAGCAGTACTTC.

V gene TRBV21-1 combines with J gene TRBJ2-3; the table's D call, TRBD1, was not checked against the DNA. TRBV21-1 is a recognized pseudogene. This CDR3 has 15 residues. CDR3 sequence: CASRNRVPHTDTQYF. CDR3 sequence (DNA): TGTGCCAGCAGGAACAGGGTTCCCCACACAGATACGCAGTATTTT.

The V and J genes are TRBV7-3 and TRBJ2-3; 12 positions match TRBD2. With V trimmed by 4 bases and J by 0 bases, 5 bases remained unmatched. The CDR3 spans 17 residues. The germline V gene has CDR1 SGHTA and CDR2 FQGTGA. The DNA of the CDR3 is TGTGCCAGCAGCTCATGGGGGACTAGCGGGAGCACAGATACGCAGTATTTT. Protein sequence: CASSSWGTSGSTDTQYF.

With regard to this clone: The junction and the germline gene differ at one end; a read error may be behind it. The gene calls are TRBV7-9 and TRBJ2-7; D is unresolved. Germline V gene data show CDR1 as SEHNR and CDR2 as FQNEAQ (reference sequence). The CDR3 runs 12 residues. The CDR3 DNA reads TGTTCCAGCAGCTTAGGAGCTAACCAGCAGTACTTC. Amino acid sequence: CSSSLGANQQYF.

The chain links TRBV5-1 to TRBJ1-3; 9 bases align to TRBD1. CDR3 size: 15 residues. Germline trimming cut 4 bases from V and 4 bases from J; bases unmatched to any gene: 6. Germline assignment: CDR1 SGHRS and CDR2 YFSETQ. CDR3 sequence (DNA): TGCGCCAGCAGCCCGGGACAGGGAGGAGGAAACACCATATATTTT. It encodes CASSPGQGGGNTIYF.

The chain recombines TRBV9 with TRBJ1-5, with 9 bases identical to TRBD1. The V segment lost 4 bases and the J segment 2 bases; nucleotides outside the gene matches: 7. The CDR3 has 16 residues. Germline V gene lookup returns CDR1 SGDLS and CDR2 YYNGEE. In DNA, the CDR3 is TGTGCCAGCAGCAGGGGACAGGGTGGGGGCAATCAGCCCCAGCATTTT. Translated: CASSRGQGGGNQPQHF.

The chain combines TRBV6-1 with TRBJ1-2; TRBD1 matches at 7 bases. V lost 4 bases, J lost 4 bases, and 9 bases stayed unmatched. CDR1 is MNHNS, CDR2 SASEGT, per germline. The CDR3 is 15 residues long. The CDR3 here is CASSATGVVGYGYTF. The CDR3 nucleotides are TGTGCCAGCAGTGCTACAGGGGTGGTGGGCTATGGCTACACCTTC.

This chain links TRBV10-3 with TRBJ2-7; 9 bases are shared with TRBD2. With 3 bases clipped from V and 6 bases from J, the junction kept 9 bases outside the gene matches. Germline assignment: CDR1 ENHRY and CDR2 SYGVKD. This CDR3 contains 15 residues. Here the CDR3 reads CAISEFMGREGEQYF. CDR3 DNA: TGTGCCATCAGTGAATTTATGGGGCGGGAGGGCGAGCAGTACTTC.

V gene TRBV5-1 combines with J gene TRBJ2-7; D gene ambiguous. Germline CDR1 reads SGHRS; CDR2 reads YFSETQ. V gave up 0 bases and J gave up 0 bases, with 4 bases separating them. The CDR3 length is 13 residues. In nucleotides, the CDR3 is TGCGCCAGCAGCTTGGGGGCCTCCTACGAGCAGTACTTC. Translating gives CASSLGASYEQYF.

The CDR3 spells CASSLDPTLPFF. CDR3 nucleotides: TGTGCCAGCAGCTTAGACCCTACTCTTCCGTTCTTC. The chain uses TRBV11-2 and TRBJ2-1; unclear D gene. Per the germline V gene, CDR1 is SGHAT and CDR2 is FQNNGV. The CDR3 sequence is 12 residues long. V was trimmed by 0 bases and J by 15 bases, leaving 12 bases between them.

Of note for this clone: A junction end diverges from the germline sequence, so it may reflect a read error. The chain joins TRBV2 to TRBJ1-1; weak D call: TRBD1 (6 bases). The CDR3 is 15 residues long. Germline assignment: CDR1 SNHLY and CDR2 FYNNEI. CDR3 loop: CTSRDQGLRDTEAFF. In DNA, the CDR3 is TGTACCAGCAGGGACCAGGGGCTGAGGGACACTGAAGCTTTCTTT.

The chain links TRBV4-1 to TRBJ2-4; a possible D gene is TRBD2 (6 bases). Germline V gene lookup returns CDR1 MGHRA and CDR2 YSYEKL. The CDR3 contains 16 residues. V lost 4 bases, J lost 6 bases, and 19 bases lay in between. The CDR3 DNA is TGCGCCAGCAGCCTCGTAATGGGGGGTCAGGGAAACATTCAGTACTTC. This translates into CASSLVMGGQGNIQYF.

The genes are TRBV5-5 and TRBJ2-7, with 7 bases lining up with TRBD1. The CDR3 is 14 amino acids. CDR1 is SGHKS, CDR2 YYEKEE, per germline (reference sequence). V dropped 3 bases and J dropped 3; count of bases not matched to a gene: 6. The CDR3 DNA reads TGTGCCAGCAGCTCACGACAGGGTAACTACGAGCAGTACTTC. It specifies CASSSRQGNYEQYF.

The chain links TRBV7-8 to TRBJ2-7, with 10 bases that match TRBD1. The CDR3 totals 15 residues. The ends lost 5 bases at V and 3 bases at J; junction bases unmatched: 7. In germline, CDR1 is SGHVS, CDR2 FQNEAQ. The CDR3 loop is CASSRGQGRRYEQYF. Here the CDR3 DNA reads TGTGCCAGCAGCCGGGGACAGGGGAGACGCTACGAGCAGTACTTC.

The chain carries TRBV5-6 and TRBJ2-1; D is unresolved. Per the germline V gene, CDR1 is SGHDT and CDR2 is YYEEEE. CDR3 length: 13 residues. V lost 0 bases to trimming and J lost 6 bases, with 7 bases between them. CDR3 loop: CASSLGDSNEQFF. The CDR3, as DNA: TGTGCCAGCAGCTTGGGCGACTCCAATGAGCAGTTCTTC.

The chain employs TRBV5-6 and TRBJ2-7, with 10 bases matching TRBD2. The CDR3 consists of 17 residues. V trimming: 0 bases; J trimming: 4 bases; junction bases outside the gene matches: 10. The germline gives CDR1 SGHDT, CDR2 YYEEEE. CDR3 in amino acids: CASSLALAGEFGYEQYF. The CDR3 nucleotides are TGTGCCAGCAGCTTGGCTCTAGCGGGAGAATTCGGGTACGAGCAGTACTTC.

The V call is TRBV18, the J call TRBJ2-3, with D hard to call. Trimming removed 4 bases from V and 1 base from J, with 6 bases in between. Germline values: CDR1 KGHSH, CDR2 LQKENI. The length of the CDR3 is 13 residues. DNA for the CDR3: TGTGCCAGCTCACGACTCCGCACAGATACGCAGTATTTT. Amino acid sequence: CASSRLRTDTQYF.

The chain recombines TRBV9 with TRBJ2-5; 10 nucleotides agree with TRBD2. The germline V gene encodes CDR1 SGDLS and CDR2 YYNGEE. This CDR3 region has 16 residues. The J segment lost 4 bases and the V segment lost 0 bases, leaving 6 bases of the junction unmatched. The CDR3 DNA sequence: TGTGCCAGCAGCGTAGGTGTCCCTAGCGGGGGAGAGACCCAGTACTTC. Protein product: CASSVGVPSGGETQYF.